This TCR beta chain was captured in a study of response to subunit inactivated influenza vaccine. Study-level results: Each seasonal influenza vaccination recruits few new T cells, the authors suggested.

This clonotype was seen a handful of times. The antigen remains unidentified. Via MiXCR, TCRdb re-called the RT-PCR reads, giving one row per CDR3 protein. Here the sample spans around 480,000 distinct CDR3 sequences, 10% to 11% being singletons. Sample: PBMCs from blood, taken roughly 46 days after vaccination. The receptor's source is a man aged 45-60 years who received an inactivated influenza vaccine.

The CDR3 spells CASSRAGWEWTQHF. The CDR3, as DNA: TGTGCCAGTAGCCGGGCCGGGTGGGAATGGACCCAGCATTTT. The gene calls are TRBV19 and TRBJ1-5; D remains unclear. Between the trimmed V and J ends, which lost 6 bases and 11 bases, there was a span of 20 bases. The CDR3 is made up of 14 amino acids. Germline V gene lookup returns CDR1 LNHDA and CDR2 SQIVND (reference sequence).